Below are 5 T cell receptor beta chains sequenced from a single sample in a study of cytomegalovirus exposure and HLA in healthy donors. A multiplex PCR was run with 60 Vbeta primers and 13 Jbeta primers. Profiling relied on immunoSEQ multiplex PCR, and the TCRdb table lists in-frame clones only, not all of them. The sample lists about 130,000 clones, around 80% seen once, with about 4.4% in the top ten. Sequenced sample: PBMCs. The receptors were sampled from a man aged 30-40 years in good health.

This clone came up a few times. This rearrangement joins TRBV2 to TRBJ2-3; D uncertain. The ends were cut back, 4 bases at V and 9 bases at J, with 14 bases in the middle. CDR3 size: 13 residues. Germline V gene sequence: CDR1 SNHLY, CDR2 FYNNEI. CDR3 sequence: CASSAPVTLTQYF. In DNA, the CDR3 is TGTGCCAGCAGTGCGCCGGTGACTTTGACGCAGTATTTT.

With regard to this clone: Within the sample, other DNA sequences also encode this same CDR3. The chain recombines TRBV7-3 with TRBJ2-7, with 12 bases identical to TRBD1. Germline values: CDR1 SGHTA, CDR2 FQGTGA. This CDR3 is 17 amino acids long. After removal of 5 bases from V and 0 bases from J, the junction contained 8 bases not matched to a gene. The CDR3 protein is CASSLGTGGVSSYEQYF. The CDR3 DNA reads TGTGCCAGCAGCCTGGGGACAGGGGGCGTCAGCTCCTACGAGCAGTACTTC.

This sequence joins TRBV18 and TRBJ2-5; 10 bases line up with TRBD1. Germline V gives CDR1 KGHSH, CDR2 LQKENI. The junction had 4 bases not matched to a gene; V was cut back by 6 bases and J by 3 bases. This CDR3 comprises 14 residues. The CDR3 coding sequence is TGTGCCAGCTCTTGGACAGGGGGAAAAGAGACCCAGTACTTC. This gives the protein CASSWTGGKETQYF.

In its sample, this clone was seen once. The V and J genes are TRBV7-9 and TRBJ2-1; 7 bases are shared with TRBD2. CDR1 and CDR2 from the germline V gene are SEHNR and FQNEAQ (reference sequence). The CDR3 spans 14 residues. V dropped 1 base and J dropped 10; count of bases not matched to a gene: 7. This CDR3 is CASSLDSGNYEQFF. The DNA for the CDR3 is TGTGCCAGCAGCTTAGACAGCGGGAATTACGAGCAGTTCTTC. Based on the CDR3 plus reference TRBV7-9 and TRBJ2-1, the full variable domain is DTGVSQNPRHKITKRGQNVTFRCDPISEHNRLYWYRQTLGQGPEFLTYFQNEAQLEKSRLLSDRFSAERPKGSFSTLEIQRTEQGDSAMYLCASSLDSGNYEQFFGPGTRLTVL.

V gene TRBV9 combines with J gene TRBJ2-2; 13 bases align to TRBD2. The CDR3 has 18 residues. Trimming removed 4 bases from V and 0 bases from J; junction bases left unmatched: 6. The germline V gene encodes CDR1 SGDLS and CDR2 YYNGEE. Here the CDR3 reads CASSTAGLAGSNTGELFF. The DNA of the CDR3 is TGTGCCAGCAGCACAGCGGGACTAGCGGGATCGAACACCGGGGAGCTGTTTTTT.